The rows below give T cell receptor beta chains drawn from one sample of a study of T-cell memory formation after mild COVID-19. TCRdb itself ran the 5' RACE reads through MiXCR, one entry per CDR3 protein. The sample lists 450,000 to 650,000 distinct CDR3 sequences, 20% occurring once. The sequenced material came from PBMCs or a T cell subset sorted from them (not recorded which). The receptor set was obtained from an adult woman who had mild COVID-19 (a few samples of this study predate the infection). Cell type and time point are not known. Each CDR3 is given with its conserved first and last residue.

V: TRBV6-6
J: TRBJ2-1
CDR3: CASSLTSGRTYNEQFF

V: TRBV6-1
J: TRBJ2-1
CDR3: CATPFGGEGHNEQFF

V: TRBV6-5
J: TRBJ2-7
CDR3: CASSYLTGETYEQYF

V: TRBV7-2
J: TRBJ1-2
CDR3: CASSLAGAANYGYTF

V: TRBV6-1
J: TRBJ2-7
CDR3: CASRTKAYEQYF

V: TRBV7-8
J: TRBJ2-7
CDR3: CASSLRGVSYEQYF

V: TRBV29-1
J: TRBJ2-7
CDR3: CSVEATDYEQYF

V: TRBV20-1
J: TRBJ2-7
CDR3: CSARDLAGGQAPYEQYF

V: TRBV4-3
J: TRBJ2-7
CDR3: CASSPRDRAGGFHYEQYF

V: TRBV7-2
J: TRBJ2-5
CDR3: CASSQWGAKETQYF

V: TRBV7-3
J: TRBJ2-2
CDR3: CASSPSLAGGPAGELFF

V: TRBV10-3
J: TRBJ1-1
CDR3: CAISAGGEANTEAFF

V: TRBV6-4
J: TRBJ2-7
CDR3: CASPGPGEQYF

V: TRBV24-1
J: TRBJ2-2
CDR3: CATSPLALGELFF

V: TRBV2
J: TRBJ1-1
CDR3: CASSEARLSGEAFF

V: TRBV5-1
J: TRBJ2-1
CDR3: CASSLVVSGTYNEQFF

V: TRBV5-4
J: TRBJ2-2
CDR3: CASNSHPDIRNTGELFF

V: TRBV2
J: TRBJ1-1
CDR3: CASSEEQGGIRAFF

V: TRBV24-1
J: TRBJ2-2
CDR3: CATRGTGTGELFF

V: TRBV4-1
J: TRBJ2-1
CDR3: CASSQGAWQGGSEQFF

V: TRBV4-3
J: TRBJ2-7
CDR3: CASSPEGGGRDVYEQYF

V: TRBV5-5
J: TRBJ2-3
CDR3: CASSLLTSGVTDTQYF

V: TRBV29-1
J: TRBJ2-3
CDR3: CSGGLGDTQYF

V: TRBV12-3/TRBV12-4
J: TRBJ2-7
CDR3: CASSSPGTITYEQYF

V: TRBV20-1
J: TRBJ2-5
CDR3: CSASLQGAGGETQYF

V: TRBV12-3/TRBV12-4
J: TRBJ1-1
CDR3: CASRPGTATEDFF

V: TRBV29-1
J: TRBJ2-5
CDR3: CSAFRGRETQYF

V: TRBV5-5
J: TRBJ2-5
CDR3: CASSLPGLAGGTQETQYF

V: TRBV5-1
J: TRBJ2-5
CDR3: CASSLEGLAGIQETQYF

V: TRBV3-1
J: TRBJ2-5
CDR3: CASSQDPKQTQYF

V: TRBV5-4
J: TRBJ2-1
CDR3: CASSPSGLAGGPREQFF

V: TRBV7-2
J: TRBJ2-1
CDR3: CASSGRRRGRNEQFF

V: TRBV4-3
J: TRBJ2-7
CDR3: CASSQDIRLPDVFNEQYF

V: TRBV6-1
J: TRBJ2-6
CDR3: CASSDREMSSGANVLTF

V: TRBV5-1
J: TRBJ1-1
CDR3: CASSLGPGGSDTEAFF

V: TRBV12-3/TRBV12-4
J: TRBJ2-3
CDR3: CASSAGTDTQYF

V: TRBV24-1
J: TRBJ1-1
CDR3: CATSESGTGGTEAFF

V: TRBV3-1
J: TRBJ2-7
CDR3: CASSRWSYEQYF

V: TRBV4-3
J: TRBJ1-1
CDR3: CASSNRGVGTEAFF

V: TRBV3-1
J: TRBJ1-6
CDR3: CASSPGRVNSPLHF

V: TRBV29-1
J: TRBJ2-6
CDR3: CSWTAASSGANVLTF

V: TRBV6-5
J: TRBJ1-2
CDR3: CASSYSTAFYGYTF

V: TRBV5-1
J: TRBJ2-1
CDR3: CASRVGQGFYNEQFF

V: TRBV6-2/TRBV6-3
J: TRBJ2-2
CDR3: CASCRDYLAGELFF

V: TRBV24-1
J: TRBJ2-2
CDR3: CATSSRGTGELFF

V: TRBV20-1
J: TRBJ2-7
CDR3: CSASGGYEQYF

V: TRBV18
J: TRBJ1-3
CDR3: CASSPPWSSGNTIYF

V: TRBV7-9
J: TRBJ1-1
CDR3: CASSAQSMNTEAFF

V: TRBV25-1
J: TRBJ2-1
CDR3: CASSDEGLTYNEQFF

V: TRBV24-1
J: TRBJ2-1
CDR3: CATSAQNEQFF

V: TRBV30
J: TRBJ2-6
CDR3: CAWSGTLSGANVLTF

V: TRBV27
J: TRBJ2-7
CDR3: CASSLSGGPGEQYF

V: TRBV6-1
J: TRBJ2-7
CDR3: CASSGGGTGLHEQYF